The sequence of this TCR beta chain was determined in a study of T cells after yellow fever vaccination. Notes on the study in general: There was a possibility that FACS-sorted repertoires contained abundant clonotypes contaminating from the bulk population. Across the CD4 and CD8 compartments, a small share of clonotypes was present in both. A secondary response was less intense yet reached its peak sooner, at day 5 versus 15.

Making TCR cDNA involved 5'RACE template switching, which added UMIs and a universal primer site. One entry per CDR3 protein, called by TCRdb with MiXCR from the 5' RACE reads. The sample comprises about 400,000 distinct CDR3 sequences, approximately 10% of which are singletons, and around 20% rests with the top ten. Germline trimming cut 2 bases from V and 7 bases from J; bases unmatched to any gene: 3. Germline V gives CDR1 MNHEY, CDR2 SMNVEV (reference sequence). The CDR3 is 15 residues long. With regard to this clonotype: Its antigen remains unknown.

The origin of this receptor is a man younger than 30 who received the YFV17D yellow fever vaccine. Here the sequenced sample was PBMCs, taken on the day of the first yellow fever vaccination. This chain joins TRBV27 and TRBJ2-2; 11 nucleotides align to TRBD1. CDR3 DNA sequence: TGTGCCAGCAGTTTAGGACAGGGGGCGTACGGGGAGCTGTTTTTT. Amino acid sequence: CASSLGQGAYGELFF.